The 17 T cell receptor beta chains presented below share a single source sample, sequenced in a study of Ad26.COV2.S vaccination and SARS-CoV-2 variants. The table came from immunoSEQ multiplex PCR; TCRdb's copy has only in-frame clones and leaves some out. Among approximately 350,000 clones listed, over 75% were seen once. Treatment indicated: 15 to 20 received Ad26.COV2.S at low or high dose, single or two shots; 5 received placebo; per-sample allocation not given. Collection of samples fell on day 63 after the first vaccine or placebo injection. Sequencing used peripheral blood, obtained in a trial of Ad26.COV2.S vaccine versus placebo. All receptors come from a person aged 18 to 59 who received the Ad26.COV2.S COVID-19 vaccine or a placebo.

CDR3 coding DNA: TGTGCCTGGAACCTAGGGCGGGGGGCCTCCGAAGCTTTCTTT. This encodes CAWNLGRGASEAFF. The chain combines TRBV30 with TRBJ1-1, with a tentative D call TRBD1 (6 bases). Per the germline V gene, CDR1 is GTSNPN and CDR2 is SVGIG (reference sequence). Trimming took 4 bases from V and 8 from J, leaving 20 bases between them. The CDR3 contains 14 residues. Together with reference TRBV30 and TRBJ1-1, the CDR3 gives the full variable domain: SQTIHQWPATLVQPVGSPLSLECTVEGTSNPNLYWYRQAAGRGLQLLFYSVGIGQISSEVPQNLSASRPQDRQFILSSKKLLLSDSGFYLCAWNLGRGASEAFFGQGTRLTVV.

Details on this clone: The same CDR3 can be traced to other DNA sequences in this sample. The V and J genes are TRBV5-1 and TRBJ1-5; TRBD1 might be the D (6 bases). Trimming took 1 base from V and 2 from J, leaving 10 bases between them. CDR1 SGHRS and CDR2 YFSETQ come from the germline V gene. The CDR3 has 15 residues. CDR3 region: CASSLSGGGNQPQHF. In nucleotides, the CDR3 is TGCGCCAGCAGCTTGAGTGGGGGCGGCAATCAGCCCCAGCATTTT.

The genes are TRBV4-2 and TRBJ1-1; 8 positions agree with TRBD1. CDR1 LGHNA and CDR2 YNFKEQ come from the germline V gene. The CDR3 consists of 15 residues. The V and J ends lost 3 bases and 4 bases, in that order; junction bases with no gene match: 7. The CDR3 nucleotides are TGTGCCAGCAGCCACGCCGGGCAGGGGGCCACTGAAGCTTTCTTT. Its translation: CASSHAGQGATEAFF.

The rearrangement joins TRBV4-1 to TRBJ2-7, with D perhaps TRBD1 (6 bases). Germline assignment: CDR1 MGHRA and CDR2 YSYEKL. This CDR3 comprises 17 residues. Trimming stripped 3 bases from V and 5 bases from J, with 23 bases between. The CDR3 DNA reads as TGCGCCAGCAGCCAGGGCCAGGGGCAGGGCCGTGCCGACGAGCAGTACTTC. This translates into CASSQGQGQGRADEQYF.

The J gene is TRBJ2-1, the V gene TRBV4-1; D might be TRBD2 (6 bases). V lost 4 bases and J 4 bases, leaving 20 bases between the germline ends. CDR3 length: 17 residues. Germline CDR1 MGHRA, CDR2 YSYEKL. The CDR3, as DNA: TGCGCCAGCAGCCTTGCGGATATGGCGGGGCCTTACAATGAGCAGTTCTTC. Residues: CASSLADMAGPYNEQFF.

The V gene is TRBV7-2, the J gene TRBJ2-5, with TRBD2 matching over 7 bases. The CDR3 is 14 amino acids. The J segment lost 5 bases and the V segment lost 5 bases, leaving 8 bases of the junction unmatched. CDR1 is SGHTA, CDR2 FQGNSA, per germline. This CDR3 reads CASSPSRAGETQYF. The CDR3 DNA reads TGTGCCAGCAGCCCCTCTAGAGCGGGGGAGACCCAGTACTTC.

The V call is TRBV6-2 or TRBV6-3, the J call TRBJ2-2; TRBD1 matches 8 bases. Germline V CDR1 and CDR2: MNHEY, SVGEGT. Trimming took 2 bases from V and 4 from J; bases not matched to a gene: 9. The CDR3 is made up of 17 amino acids. The CDR3: CASSYPIVTGGTGELFF. The CDR3 DNA reads as TGTGCCAGCAGTTACCCGATTGTCACAGGGGGCACCGGGGAGCTGTTTTTT.

V is TRBV12-5 and J is TRBJ1-1; possible D gene TRBD1, 5 bases. CDR1 and CDR2 (germline): LGHNT, FRNRAP. Trimming left V 0 bases short and J 0 bases short, with 14 bases between. The CDR3 has 17 residues. The CDR3 DNA reads TGTGCTAGTGGTTTGGTAGCCGCAGGGACCATGAACACTGAAGCTTTCTTT. Translating gives CASGLVAAGTMNTEAFF.

This chain links TRBV5-1 with TRBJ2-1; D unclear. V was trimmed by 0 bases and J by 2 bases, leaving 12 bases between them. Germline-derived CDR1 and CDR2 are SGHRS and YFSETQ. The CDR3 runs 16 residues. The CDR3 is CASSLEVRTPYNEQFF. The CDR3 bases are TGCGCCAGCAGCTTGGAAGTGCGGACCCCCTACAATGAGCAGTTCTTC.

The gene calls are TRBV6-1 and TRBJ1-1; perhaps TRBD1 as D (6 bases). V gave up 3 bases and J gave up 0 bases, with 11 bases separating them. In germline, CDR1 is MNHNS, CDR2 SASEGT. The CDR3 contains 15 residues. CDR3 bases: TGTGCCAGCAGTGAGTTCGGACAGTTGAACACTGAAGCTTTCTTT. This translates into CASSEFGQLNTEAFF.

Only one count was recorded for this clone. The CDR3 DNA reads TGTGCCAGCAGGCCGACAGGGCCTGAAGCTTTCTTT. Protein sequence: CASRPTGPEAFF. The rearrangement joins TRBV6-6 to TRBJ1-1; TRBD1 agrees at 7 bases. The CDR3 consists of 12 residues. The V gene's germline CDR1 is MNHNY and CDR2 SVGAGI (reference sequence). The V gene end was trimmed by 6 bases and the J gene end by 6 bases; junction bases not matched to a gene: 4.

The genes are TRBV6-1 and TRBJ1-2; 9 nucleotides line up with TRBD1. The V gene end was trimmed by 3 bases and the J gene end by 7 bases; junction bases not matched to a gene: 9. CDR3 length: 15 amino acids. Germline lookup yields CDR1 MNHNS and CDR2 SASEGT. The CDR3 sequence: CASSDTYGTGLGYTF. CDR3 coding DNA: TGTGCCAGCAGTGACACATACGGGACAGGGCTTGGCTACACCTTC.

The chain carries TRBV4-1 and TRBJ1-5; no definite D call. Trimming left V 1 base short and J 0 bases short, with 7 bases between. Germline V CDR1 and CDR2: MGHRA, YSYEKL. This CDR3 region has 15 residues. The CDR3: CASSQGAASNQPQHF. The DNA for the CDR3 is TGCGCCAGCAGCCAAGGGGCGGCTAGCAATCAGCCCCAGCATTTT.

The V call is TRBV2, the J call TRBJ1-2; D is uncertain. From germline, CDR1 is SNHLY and CDR2 FYNNEI. V lost 8 bases, J lost 4 bases, and 17 bases lay in between. The CDR3 spans 14 residues. The CDR3 protein is CASLLLRGVYGYTF. The CDR3 region has the DNA TGTGCCAGCTTACTTCTACGGGGTGTCTATGGCTACACCTTC.

This sequence joins TRBV4-1 and TRBJ2-7; 7 bases are a match to TRBD1. Germline lookup yields CDR1 MGHRA and CDR2 YSYEKL. The CDR3 covers 16 residues. V trimming: 1 base; J trimming: 4 bases; junction bases outside the gene matches: 10. The DNA of the CDR3 is TGCGCCAGCAGCCAAGGAGGGGGCTTTGGTGTGTACGAGCAGTACTTC. It is translated as CASSQGGGFGVYEQYF.

This clone has a single count. The chain's CDR3 is CASSPKLAGGRDEQFF. CDR3 in DNA: TGTGCCAGCAGCCCAAAACTAGCGGGGGGTCGGGATGAGCAGTTCTTC. This chain joins TRBV11-3 and TRBJ2-1, with 12 positions matching TRBD2. CDR1 and CDR2 from the germline V gene are SGHNT and YENEEA. The V segment lost 5 bases and the J segment 8 bases; nucleotides outside the gene matches: 10. This CDR3 spans 16 amino acids.

This chain uses TRBV7-9 with TRBJ1-3; D not resolved. The CDR3 loop spans 14 amino acids. V lost 0 bases and J lost 4, with 7 bases in between. CDR1 and CDR2 from the germline V gene are SEHNR and FQNEAQ (reference sequence). Written as DNA, the CDR3 is TGTGCCAGCAGCTTAGCAGGGATCGGAAACACCATATATTTT. The encoded protein is CASSLAGIGNTIYF.